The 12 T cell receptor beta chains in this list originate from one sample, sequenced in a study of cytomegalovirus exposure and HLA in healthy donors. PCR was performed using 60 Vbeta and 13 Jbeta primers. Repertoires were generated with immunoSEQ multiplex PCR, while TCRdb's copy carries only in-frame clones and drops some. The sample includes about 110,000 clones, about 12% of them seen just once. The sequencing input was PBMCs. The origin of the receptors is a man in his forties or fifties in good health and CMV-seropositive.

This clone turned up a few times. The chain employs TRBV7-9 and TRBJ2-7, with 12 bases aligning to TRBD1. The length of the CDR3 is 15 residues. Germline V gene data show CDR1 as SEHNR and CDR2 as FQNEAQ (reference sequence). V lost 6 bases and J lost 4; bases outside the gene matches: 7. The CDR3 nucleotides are TGTGCCAGCAGATCTCCGGGACAGGGGGCTTACGAGCAGTACTTC. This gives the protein CASRSPGQGAYEQYF.

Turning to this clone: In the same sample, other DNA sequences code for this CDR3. DNA for the CDR3: TGTGCCAGCAGCCTACAGGGTAATAGCAATCAGCCCCAGCATTTT. Amino acid sequence: CASSLQGNSNQPQHF. V usage is TRBV6-6 and J usage is TRBJ1-5, with D tentatively TRBD1 (6 bases). Trimming removed 6 bases from V and 0 bases from J, with 12 bases in between. Per the germline V gene, CDR1 is MNHNY and CDR2 is SVGAGI (reference sequence). The CDR3 spans 15 residues.

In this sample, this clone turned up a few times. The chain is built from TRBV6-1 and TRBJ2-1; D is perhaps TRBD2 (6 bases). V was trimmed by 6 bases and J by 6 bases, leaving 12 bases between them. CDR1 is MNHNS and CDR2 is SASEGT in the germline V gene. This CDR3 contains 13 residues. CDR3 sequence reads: CASREGLFNEQFF. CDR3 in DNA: TGTGCCAGCAGGGAGGGACTTTTCAATGAGCAGTTCTTC.

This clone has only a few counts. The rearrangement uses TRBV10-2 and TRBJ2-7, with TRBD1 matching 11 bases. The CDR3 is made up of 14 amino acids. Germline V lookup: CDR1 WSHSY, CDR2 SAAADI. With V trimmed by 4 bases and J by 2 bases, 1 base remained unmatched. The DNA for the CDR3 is TGCGCCAGCAGTGCGGGACAGGGGGCCTACGAGCAGTACTTC. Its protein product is CASSAGQGAYEQYF.

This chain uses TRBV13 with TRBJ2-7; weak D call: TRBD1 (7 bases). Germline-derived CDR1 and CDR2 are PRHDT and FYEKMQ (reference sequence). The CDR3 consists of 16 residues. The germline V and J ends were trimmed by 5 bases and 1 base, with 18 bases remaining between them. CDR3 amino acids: CASSTRRDRSSYEQYF. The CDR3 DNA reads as TGTGCCAGCAGCACCCGGCGGGACAGATCATCCTACGAGCAGTACTTC.

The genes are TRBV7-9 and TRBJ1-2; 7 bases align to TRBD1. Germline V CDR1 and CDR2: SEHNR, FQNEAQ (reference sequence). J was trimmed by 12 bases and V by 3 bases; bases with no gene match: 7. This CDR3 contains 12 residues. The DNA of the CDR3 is TGTGCCAGCAGCTTTACTGACAGGGCCAACACCTTC. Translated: CASSFTDRANTF.

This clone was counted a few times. CDR3 residues: CASSFVSGQETQYF. Here the CDR3 DNA reads TGCGCCAGCAGCTTTGTAAGCGGACAAGAGACCCAGTACTTC. The V gene is TRBV5-1, the J gene TRBJ2-5; possibly TRBD2 for D (5 bases). The germline CDR1 and CDR2 sequences are SGHRS and YFSETQ. This CDR3 region has 14 residues. The V end lost 2 bases, the J end lost 2 bases, and 10 bases lay between the germline ends.

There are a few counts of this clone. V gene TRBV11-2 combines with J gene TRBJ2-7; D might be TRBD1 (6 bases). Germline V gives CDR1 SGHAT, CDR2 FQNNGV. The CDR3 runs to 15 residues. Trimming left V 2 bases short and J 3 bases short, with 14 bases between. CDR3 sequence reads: CASSLMSGAFYEQYF. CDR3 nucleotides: TGTGCCAGCAGCTTAATGTCAGGGGCGTTCTACGAGCAGTACTTC. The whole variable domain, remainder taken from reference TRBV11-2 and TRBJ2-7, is EAGVAQSPRYKIIEKRQSVAFWCNPISGHATLYWYQQILGQGPKLLIQFQNNGVVDDSQLPKDRFSAERLKGVDSTLKIQPAKLEDSAVYLCASSLMSGAFYEQYFGPGTRLTVT.

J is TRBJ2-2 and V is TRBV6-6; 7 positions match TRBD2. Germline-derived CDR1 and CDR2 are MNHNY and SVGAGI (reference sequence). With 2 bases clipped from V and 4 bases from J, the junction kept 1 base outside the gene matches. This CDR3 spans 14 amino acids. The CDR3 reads CASSYGGVTGELFF. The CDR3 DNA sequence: TGTGCCAGCAGTTACGGGGGGGTCACCGGGGAGCTGTTTTTT.

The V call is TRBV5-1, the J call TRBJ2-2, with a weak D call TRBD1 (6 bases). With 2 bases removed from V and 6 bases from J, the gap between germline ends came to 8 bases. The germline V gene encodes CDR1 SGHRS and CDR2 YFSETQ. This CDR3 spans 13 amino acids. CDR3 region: CASSFKGAGELFF. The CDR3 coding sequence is TGCGCCAGCAGCTTTAAGGGGGCCGGGGAGCTGTTTTTT.

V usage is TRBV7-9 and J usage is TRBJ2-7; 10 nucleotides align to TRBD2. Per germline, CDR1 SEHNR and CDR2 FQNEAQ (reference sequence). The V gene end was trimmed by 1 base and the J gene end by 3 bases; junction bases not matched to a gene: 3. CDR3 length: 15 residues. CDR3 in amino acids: CASSLGVAGGYEQYF. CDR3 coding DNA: TGTGCCAGCAGCTTAGGGGTAGCGGGAGGCTACGAGCAGTACTTC. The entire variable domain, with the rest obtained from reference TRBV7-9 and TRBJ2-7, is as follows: DTGVSQNPRHKITKRGQNVTFRCDPISEHNRLYWYRQTLGQGPEFLTYFQNEAQLEKSRLLSDRFSAERPKGSFSTLEIQRTEQGDSAMYLCASSLGVAGGYEQYFGPGTRLTVT.

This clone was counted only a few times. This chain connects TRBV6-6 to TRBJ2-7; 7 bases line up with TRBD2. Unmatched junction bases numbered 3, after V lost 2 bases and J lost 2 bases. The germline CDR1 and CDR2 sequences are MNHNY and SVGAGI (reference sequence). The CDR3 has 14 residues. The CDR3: CASSYGLGTYEQYF. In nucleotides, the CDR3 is TGTGCCAGCAGTTACGGACTAGGGACCTACGAGCAGTACTTC.